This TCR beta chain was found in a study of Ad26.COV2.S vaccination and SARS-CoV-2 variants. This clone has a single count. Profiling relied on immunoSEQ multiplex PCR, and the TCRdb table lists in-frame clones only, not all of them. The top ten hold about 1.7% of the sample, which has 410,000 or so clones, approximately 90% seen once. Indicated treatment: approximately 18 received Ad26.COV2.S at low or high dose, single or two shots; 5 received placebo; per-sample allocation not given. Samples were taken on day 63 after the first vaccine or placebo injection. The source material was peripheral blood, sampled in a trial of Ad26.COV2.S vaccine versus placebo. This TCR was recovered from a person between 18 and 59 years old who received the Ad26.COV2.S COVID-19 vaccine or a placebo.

CDR3 coding DNA: TGTGCCAGCAGCTTCAGGGGGCACACTGAAGCTTTCTTT. Protein: CASSFRGHTEAFF. The chain is built from TRBV9 and TRBJ1-1; 8 bases are shared with TRBD1. Germline V gene sequence: CDR1 SGDLS, CDR2 YYNGEE. V lost 4 bases and J lost 3; bases outside the gene matches: 2. The CDR3 runs to 13 residues.